The sequence of this T cell receptor beta chain was determined in a study of identical twins. TCRdb analysed the 5' RACE reads with MiXCR anew, one entry per CDR3 protein. Here the sample spans 700,000 or so distinct CDR3 sequences, 21% being singletons. Trimming stripped 5 bases from V and 4 bases from J, with 17 bases between. CDR1 and CDR2 from the germline V gene are SQVTM and ANQGSEA. This CDR3 comprises 14 residues. The same sample was also used in a study of T cells expressing NK-cell markers.

Sequenced sample: PBMCs. The rearrangement joins TRBV29-1 to TRBJ1-1; a weak D match, TRBD1 (6 bases). The sequence was collected from a woman aged 18-35 years in good health. CDR3 amino acids: CSVFRGGPGTEAFF. In DNA form, the CDR3 reads TGCAGCGTTTTTCGGGGGGGCCCTGGCACTGAAGCTTTCTTT.